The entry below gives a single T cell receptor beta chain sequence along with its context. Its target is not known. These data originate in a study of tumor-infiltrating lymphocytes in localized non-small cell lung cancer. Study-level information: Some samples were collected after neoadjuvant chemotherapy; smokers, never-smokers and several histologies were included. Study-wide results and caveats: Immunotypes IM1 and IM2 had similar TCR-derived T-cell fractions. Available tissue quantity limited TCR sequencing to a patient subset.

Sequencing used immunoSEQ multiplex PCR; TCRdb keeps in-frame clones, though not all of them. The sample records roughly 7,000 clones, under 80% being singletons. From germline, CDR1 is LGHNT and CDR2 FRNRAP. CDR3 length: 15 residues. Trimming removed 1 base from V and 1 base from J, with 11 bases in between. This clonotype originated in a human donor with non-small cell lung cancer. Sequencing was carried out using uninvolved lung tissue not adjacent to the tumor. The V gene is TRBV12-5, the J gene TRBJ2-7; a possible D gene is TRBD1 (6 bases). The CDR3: CASGLEPGTSYEQYF. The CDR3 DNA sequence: TGTGCTAGTGGTTTGGAGCCCGGGACATCCTACGAGCAGTACTTC.